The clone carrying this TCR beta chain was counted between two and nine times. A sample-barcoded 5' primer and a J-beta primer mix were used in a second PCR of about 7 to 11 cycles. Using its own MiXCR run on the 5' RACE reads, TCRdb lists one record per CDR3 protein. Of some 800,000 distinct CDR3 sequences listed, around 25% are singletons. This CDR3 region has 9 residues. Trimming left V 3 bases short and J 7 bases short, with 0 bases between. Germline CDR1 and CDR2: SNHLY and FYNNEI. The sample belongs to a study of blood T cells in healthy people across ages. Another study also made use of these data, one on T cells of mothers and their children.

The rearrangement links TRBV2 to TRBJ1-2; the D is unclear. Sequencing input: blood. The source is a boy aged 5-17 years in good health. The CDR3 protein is CASSDGYTF. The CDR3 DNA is TGTGCCAGCAGTGATGGCTACACCTTC.